This entry lists 5 T cell receptor beta chains sequenced from one sample in a study of CD8 T cells in ankylosing spondylitis (dated by TCRdb to the late 2010s). Library creation used 5' RACE. Sequencing instrument: Illumina HiSeq 2500. Starting from the raw public reads, TCRdb applied fastp trimming at Q25, assembled clones with MiXCR and retained in-frame beta chains. Entries that share a CDR3 protein sequence are merged under the most common genes and DNA. The sample table holds around 30,000 distinct CDR3 sequences, of which roughly 7.2% were seen once. Jointly, the top ten make up roughly a tenth of the sample. Sequencing was performed on blood, either unsorted or a sorted T cell fraction (not recorded which). The receptors were gathered from a male donor with ankylosing spondylitis or in good health (not recorded which).

This clonotype has ten or more counts. V and J are TRBV24-1 and TRBJ1-5; D is possibly TRBD1 (5 bases). Looked up from germline, CDR1 is KGHDR and CDR2 is SFDVKD. V gave up 4 bases and J gave up 5 bases, with 17 bases separating them. This CDR3 is 16 amino acids long. CDR3 DNA sequence: TGTGCCACCAGTGACCGCCATAAGGGGATGGATCAGCCCCAGCATTTT. Translating gives CATSDRHKGMDQPQHF.

This clonotype was found many times. This rearrangement joins TRBV10-3 to TRBJ1-2; TRBD1 matches at 7 bases. Germline V gene data show CDR1 as ENHRY and CDR2 as SYGVKD. The length of the CDR3 is 12 residues. J was trimmed by 4 bases and V by 6 bases; bases with no gene match: 2. Here the CDR3 reads CAISRDSYGYTF. In DNA, the CDR3 is TGTGCCATCAGCCGGGACAGCTATGGCTACACCTTC.

This clonotype was recorded many times. The chain uses TRBV5-5 and TRBJ2-3; the D is unclear. Germline V gene sequence: CDR1 SGHKS, CDR2 YYEKEE (reference sequence). CDR3 size: 15 residues. V lost 0 bases to trimming and J lost 4 bases, with 12 bases between them. CDR3 loop: CASSLDRPPADTQYF. CDR3 DNA: TGTGCCAGCAGCTTGGACAGACCACCCGCAGATACGCAGTATTTT.

This clonotype was counted at least ten times. The chain links TRBV14 to TRBJ1-1; the D gene is possibly TRBD1 (5 bases). The CDR3 is made up of 14 amino acids. The ends were cut back, 2 bases at V and 1 base at J, with 8 bases in the middle. CDR1 and CDR2 (germline): SGHDN, FVKESK. CDR3 protein: CASSQFTGNTEAFF. As DNA, the CDR3 is TGTGCCAGCAGCCAATTCACAGGGAACACTGAAGCTTTCTTT.

In its sample, this clonotype was seen many times. This chain links TRBV10-3 with TRBJ2-6; D remains unclear. Germline V lookup: CDR1 ENHRY, CDR2 SYGVKD. The ends were cut back, 3 bases at V and 0 bases at J, with 6 bases in the middle. The CDR3 loop spans 15 amino acids. CDR3 sequence: CAISEQNSGANVLTF. Here the CDR3 DNA reads TGTGCCATCAGTGAACAGAACTCTGGGGCCAACGTCCTGACTTTC.